The source of this T cell receptor (beta chain) is a study of blood T cell repertoires in COVID-19. Study-level information: Italy, Spain and the United States were the sources of the convalescent and acute COVID-19 samples.

Germline CDR1 is MGHDK and CDR2 is SYGVNS. The CDR3 length is 13 residues. The V and J ends lost 5 bases and 9 bases respectively, with 17 bases between them. All enrollees were roughly 18 to 90 years old and from around 25 US areas. Participants had their cohort set by participant-reported clinical history. Recovery among Cohort 3 donors was established by two negative PCRs, clearance, or symptom resolution. The repertoire was sequenced with immunoSEQ multiplex PCR; TCRdb's copy has only in-frame clones and lacks some. This table has 250,000 to 350,000 clones, approximately 83% appearing once. This TCR came from a woman aged 25-40 years who had recovered from COVID-19. Material: PBMCs or T cells enriched from blood (not recorded which). The J gene is TRBJ2-7, the V gene TRBV25-1; D may be TRBD1 (5 bases). The DNA of the CDR3 is TGTGCCAGCAGTTCATCAGGTGCTCAGGGGCAGTACTTC. It specifies CASSSSGAQGQYF.